The table lists the clone carrying this T cell receptor (beta chain) with a count of one. Its specificity is unknown. V was shortened by 5 bases and J by 2 bases, with 6 bases between the two germline ends. CDR3 length: 12 amino acids. Germline V gene data show CDR1 as WSHSY and CDR2 as SAAADI. This entry is derived from a study of cytomegalovirus exposure and HLA in healthy donors. Findings and caveats of the study: Specificity of a few CMV-associated chains for CMV antigens was verified in vitro. Reportedly, diagnosis of cytomegalovirus status by the classifier showed high specificity and sensitivity.

Produced via immunoSEQ multiplex PCR; TCRdb's table is partial and in-frame only. The repertoire holds some 170,000 clones, 87% seen once, with approximately 1.4% in the top ten. The V and J genes are TRBV10-2 and TRBJ1-2, with D unresolved. Material: PBMCs. This receptor was obtained from a woman aged 25 to 39 in good health and CMV-seronegative. CDR3 protein: CASSLTNYGYTF. In nucleotides, the CDR3 is TGCGCCAGCAGTCTCACAAACTATGGCTACACCTTC.